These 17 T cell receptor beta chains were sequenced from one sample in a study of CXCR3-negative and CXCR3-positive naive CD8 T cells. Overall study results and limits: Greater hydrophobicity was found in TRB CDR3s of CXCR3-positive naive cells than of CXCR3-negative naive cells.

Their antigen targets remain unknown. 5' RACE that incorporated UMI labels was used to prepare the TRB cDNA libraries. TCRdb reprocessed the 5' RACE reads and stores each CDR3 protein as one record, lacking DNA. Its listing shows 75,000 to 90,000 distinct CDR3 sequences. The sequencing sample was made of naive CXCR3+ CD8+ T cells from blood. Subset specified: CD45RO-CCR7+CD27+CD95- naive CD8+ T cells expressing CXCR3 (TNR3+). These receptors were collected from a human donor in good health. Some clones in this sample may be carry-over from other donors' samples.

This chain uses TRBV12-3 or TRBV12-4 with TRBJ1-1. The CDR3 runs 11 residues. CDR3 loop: CASGHGFEAFF.

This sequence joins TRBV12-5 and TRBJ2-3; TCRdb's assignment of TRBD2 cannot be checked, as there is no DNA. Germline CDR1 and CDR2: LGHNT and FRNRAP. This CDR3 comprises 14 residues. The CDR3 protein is CASTWTSGADTQYF.

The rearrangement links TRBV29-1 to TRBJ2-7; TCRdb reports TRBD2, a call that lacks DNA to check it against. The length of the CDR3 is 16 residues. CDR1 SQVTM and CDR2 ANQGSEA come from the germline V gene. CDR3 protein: CSVEVSGRTVAYEQYF.

The CDR3 loop reads CASSRGGASEAFF. The chain recombines TRBV11-1 with TRBJ1-1; checking the TCRdb D call of TRBD1 is not possible without DNA. CDR1 is SGHAT and CDR2 is FQDESV in the germline V gene (reference sequence). This CDR3 is built from 13 residues.

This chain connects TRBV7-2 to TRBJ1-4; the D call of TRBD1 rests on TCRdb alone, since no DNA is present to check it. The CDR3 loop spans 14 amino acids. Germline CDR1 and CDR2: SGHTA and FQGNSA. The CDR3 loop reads CASSFGTPYEKLFF.

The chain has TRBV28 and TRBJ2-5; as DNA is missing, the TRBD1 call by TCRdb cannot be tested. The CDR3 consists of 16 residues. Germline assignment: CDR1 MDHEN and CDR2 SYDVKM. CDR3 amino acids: CASRHTLTGIQETQYF.

CDR3 residues: CASSLIQGANTEAFF. J is TRBJ1-1 and V is TRBV5-6; absent DNA, TCRdb's TRBD1 call cannot be checked. Germline assignment: CDR1 SGHDT and CDR2 YYEEEE. The CDR3 contains 15 residues.

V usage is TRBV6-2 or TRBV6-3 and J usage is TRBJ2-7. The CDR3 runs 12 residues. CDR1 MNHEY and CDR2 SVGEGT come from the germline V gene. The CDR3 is CASSPRIYEQYF.

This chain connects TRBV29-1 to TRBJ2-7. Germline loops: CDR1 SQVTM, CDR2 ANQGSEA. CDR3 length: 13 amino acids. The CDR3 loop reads CSVEGMQPYEQYF.

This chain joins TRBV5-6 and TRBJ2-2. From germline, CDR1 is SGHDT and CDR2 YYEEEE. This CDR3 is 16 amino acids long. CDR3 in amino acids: CASSADLDPDTGELFF.

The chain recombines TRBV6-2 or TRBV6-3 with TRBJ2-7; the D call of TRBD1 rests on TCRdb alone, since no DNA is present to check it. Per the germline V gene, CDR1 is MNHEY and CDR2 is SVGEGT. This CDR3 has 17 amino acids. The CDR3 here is CASSYPSDRAIPYEQYF.

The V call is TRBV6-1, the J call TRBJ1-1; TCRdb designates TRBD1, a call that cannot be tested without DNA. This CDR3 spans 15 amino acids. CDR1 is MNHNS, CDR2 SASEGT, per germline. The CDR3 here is CASSEWGDSNTEAFF.

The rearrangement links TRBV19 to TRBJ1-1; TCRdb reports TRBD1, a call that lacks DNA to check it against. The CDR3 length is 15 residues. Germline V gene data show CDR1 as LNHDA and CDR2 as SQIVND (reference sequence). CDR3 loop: CATTGPEGGNTEAFF.

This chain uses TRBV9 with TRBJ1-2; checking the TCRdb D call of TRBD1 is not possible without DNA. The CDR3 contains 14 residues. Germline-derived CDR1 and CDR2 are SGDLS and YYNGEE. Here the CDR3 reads CASSGARGGLGYTF.

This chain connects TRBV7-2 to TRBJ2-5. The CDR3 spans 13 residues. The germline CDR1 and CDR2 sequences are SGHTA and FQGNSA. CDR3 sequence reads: CASSLAGHETQYF.

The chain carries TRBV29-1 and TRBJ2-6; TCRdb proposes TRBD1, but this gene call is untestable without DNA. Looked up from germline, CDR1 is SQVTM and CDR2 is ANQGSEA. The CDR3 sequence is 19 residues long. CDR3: CSVVAQQSQAGDGANVLTF.

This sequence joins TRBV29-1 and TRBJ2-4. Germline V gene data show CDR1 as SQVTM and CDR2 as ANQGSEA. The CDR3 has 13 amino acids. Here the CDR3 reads CSVSYEAKNIQYF.